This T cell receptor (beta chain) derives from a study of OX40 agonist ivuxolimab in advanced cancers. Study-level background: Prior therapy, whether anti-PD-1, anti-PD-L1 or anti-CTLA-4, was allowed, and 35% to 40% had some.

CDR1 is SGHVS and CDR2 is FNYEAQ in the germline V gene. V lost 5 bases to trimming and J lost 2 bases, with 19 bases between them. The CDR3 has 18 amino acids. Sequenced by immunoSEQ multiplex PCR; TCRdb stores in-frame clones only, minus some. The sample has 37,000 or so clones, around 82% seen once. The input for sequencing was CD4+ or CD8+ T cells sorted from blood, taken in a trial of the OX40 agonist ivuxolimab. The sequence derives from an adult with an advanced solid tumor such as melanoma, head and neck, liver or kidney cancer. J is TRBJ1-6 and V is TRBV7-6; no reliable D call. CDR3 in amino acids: CASSARAPRNTYNSPLHF. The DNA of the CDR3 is TGTGCCAGCAGCGCCCGAGCCCCCAGGAACACCTATAATTCACCCCTCCACTTT. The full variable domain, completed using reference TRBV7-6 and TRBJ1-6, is GAGVSQSPRYKVTKRGQDVALRCDPISGHVSLYWYRQALGQGPEFLTYFNYEAQQDKSGLPNDRFSAERPEGSISTLTIQRTEQRDSAMYRCASSARAPRNTYNSPLHFGNGTRLTVT.